This passage covers 15 T cell receptor beta chains from one sample sequenced in a study of early T cells in non-severe SARS-CoV-2 infection. TCRdb re-called the 5' RACE reads through MiXCR, storing one row per CDR3 protein. The data show fewer than 110,000 distinct CDR3 sequences, 11% seen once. Sequenced sample: whole blood. These TCRs come from an adult who was a healthcare worker with PCR-confirmed SARS-CoV-2 infection or an uninfected control (not recorded which).

This clonotype was detected only a few times. The rearrangement joins TRBV12-3 or TRBV12-4 to TRBJ1-4; D is ambiguous. The germline V and J ends were trimmed by 3 bases and 0 bases, with 5 bases remaining between them. The CDR3 extends over 14 amino acids. Written as DNA, the CDR3 is TGTGCCAGCAGTTTTTCTACAACTAATGAAAAACTGTTTTTT. This codes for CASSFSTTNEKLFF.

This clonotype has a handful of counts. This chain connects TRBV11-2 to TRBJ1-1; 11 bases agree with TRBD1. The CDR3 contains 13 residues. Germline CDR1 and CDR2: SGHAT and FQNNGV. V trimming: 3 bases; J trimming: 6 bases; junction bases outside the gene matches: 0. CDR3 nucleotides: TGTGCCAGCAGCTTGGGACAGGGGGCTGAAGCTTTCTTT. Residues: CASSLGQGAEAFF.

The V and J genes are TRBV5-6 and TRBJ2-3; D perhaps matches TRBD2 (5 bases). The V and J ends lost 6 bases and 4 bases respectively, with 15 bases between them. Germline V gene sequence: CDR1 SGHDT, CDR2 YYEEEE. CDR3 length: 14 residues. The CDR3: CASISLEVPDTQYF. Written as DNA, the CDR3 is TGTGCCAGCATCAGTTTGGAGGTTCCAGATACGCAGTATTTT.

By sample fraction, this clonotype is medium-sized. The chain combines TRBV28 with TRBJ2-7, with D possibly being TRBD1 (6 bases). CDR1 is MDHEN, CDR2 SYDVKM, per germline. V was shortened by 6 bases and J by 5 bases, with 11 bases between the two germline ends. The CDR3 consists of 12 residues. In nucleotides, the CDR3 is TGTGCCAGCAGGCTGGGGGCAGACGAGCAGTACTTC. This gives the protein CASRLGADEQYF.

V is TRBV5-1 and J is TRBJ2-7; TRBD1 matches at 8 bases. The CDR3 length is 14 residues. Germline trimming cut 2 bases from V and 5 bases from J; bases unmatched to any gene: 6. Germline loops: CDR1 SGHRS, CDR2 YFSETQ. In DNA, the CDR3 is TGCGCCAGCAGCTTAGACAGGGGCGCGGACGAGCAGTACTTC. The encoded protein is CASSLDRGADEQYF.

This clonotype turned up a few times. The rearrangement uses TRBV7-2 and TRBJ2-7; D gene unclear. The CDR3 loop spans 13 amino acids. The germline V gene encodes CDR1 SGHTA and CDR2 FQGNSA. The V and J ends lost 2 bases and 5 bases respectively, with 10 bases between them. CDR3 loop: CASSLIEIHEQYF. The DNA for the CDR3 is TGTGCCAGCAGCTTAATAGAGATTCACGAGCAGTACTTC.

This clonotype occurred a few times. V is TRBV7-2 and J is TRBJ2-3; 12 nucleotides align to TRBD2. The CDR3 has 16 residues. V gave up 4 bases and J gave up 5 bases; unmatched junction bases: 7. CDR1 and CDR2 from the germline V gene are SGHTA and FQGNSA. The CDR3 sequence is CASSSRLAGEVDTQYF. The CDR3 DNA is TGTGCCAGCAGCTCCAGACTAGCGGGAGAGGTAGATACGCAGTATTTT.

This clonotype appeared a few times. V and J are TRBV6-2 or TRBV6-3 and TRBJ2-7, with D unresolved. Trimming removed 6 bases from V and 2 bases from J, with 5 bases in between. The CDR3 runs 11 residues. Germline V lookup: CDR1 MNHEY, CDR2 SVGEGT. The DNA for the CDR3 is TGTGCCAGCAGAGGGACCTACGAGCAGTACTTC. It codes for CASRGTYEQYF.

This chain connects TRBV28 to TRBJ2-1, with 9 positions matching TRBD1. The germline CDR1 and CDR2 sequences are MDHEN and SYDVKM. CDR3 length equals 15 residues. The V and J ends lost 6 bases and 8 bases, in that order; junction bases with no gene match: 11. CDR3 region: CASRTPGQGIYEQFF. The CDR3 DNA reads as TGTGCCAGCAGGACTCCGGGACAGGGTATTTATGAGCAGTTCTTC.

This clonotype was detected many times. The chain uses TRBV28 and TRBJ2-1; tentatively, D is TRBD2 (6 bases). Germline-derived CDR1 and CDR2 are MDHEN and SYDVKM. Trimming shortened V by 6 bases and J by 0 bases, and 18 bases separated the two germline ends. The CDR3 runs 17 residues. In DNA form, the CDR3 reads TGTGCCAGCAGGGGGAGGACCCACTGGAGCTCCTACAATGAGCAGTTCTTC. Protein sequence: CASRGRTHWSSYNEQFF.

This chain uses TRBV18 with TRBJ1-1; no reliable D call. V was clipped by 0 bases and J by 0 bases, with 8 bases between them. The CDR3 sequence is 15 residues long. Per the germline V gene, CDR1 is KGHSH and CDR2 is LQKENI. The chain's CDR3 is CASSPPLGMNTEAFF. Here the CDR3 DNA reads TGTGCCAGCTCACCACCGCTGGGGATGAACACTGAAGCTTTCTTT.

This clonotype was found many times. One end of the junction is discordant with germline, which a read error may explain. The chain recombines TRBV14 with TRBJ2-1; D possibly corresponds to TRBD2 (5 bases). This CDR3 comprises 11 residues. Germline V gene sequence: CDR1 SGHDN, CDR2 FVKESK. CDR3 sequence (DNA): TGTGCCAGCAGCCAAGATGTCCTAGTAGCGTTC. It is translated as CASSQDVLVAF.

There are many counts of this clonotype. The chain combines TRBV7-2 with TRBJ1-1, with unresolved D. The germline V and J ends were trimmed by 5 bases and 4 bases, with 11 bases remaining between them. CDR1 and CDR2 from the germline V gene are SGHTA and FQGNSA. This CDR3 has 13 amino acids. The DNA for the CDR3 is TGTGCCAGCAGCCCCACCAGACGCACTGAAGCTTTCTTT. Translation gives CASSPTRRTEAFF.

The V gene is TRBV3-1, the J gene TRBJ2-2, with 11 bases matching TRBD2. V dropped 9 bases and J dropped 1; count of bases not matched to a gene: 4. CDR1 LGHDT and CDR2 YNNKEL come from the germline V gene (reference sequence). CDR3 length: 15 residues. The CDR3 coding sequence is TGTGCCAGTCTTAGCGGGAGGGGGAACACCGGGGAGCTGTTTTTT. This gives the protein CASLSGRGNTGELFF.

Ten or more counts support this clonotype. This chain connects TRBV9 to TRBJ1-1; a possible D gene is TRBD1 (5 bases). CDR3 size: 14 residues. Per germline, CDR1 SGDLS and CDR2 YYNGEE. With 5 bases removed from V and 3 bases from J, the gap between germline ends came to 14 bases. In nucleotides, the CDR3 is TGTGCCAGCAGGGCACTCCAGGGATACACTGAAGCTTTCTTT. The encoded protein is CASRALQGYTEAFF.